This T cell receptor beta chain emerged from a study of blood T cell repertoires in COVID-19. TCRdb's copy holds only in-frame clones and misses some; the assay was immunoSEQ multiplex PCR. This table has over 200,000 clones, approximately 90% appearing once. The CDR3 contains 15 residues. In germline, CDR1 is LGHNA, CDR2 YSLEER. The V end was cut by 0 bases, the J end by 7 bases, with 13 bases between. This TCR was sampled from a man between 25 and 39 years old who had recovered from COVID-19. The chain employs TRBV4-3 and TRBJ1-3, with no clear D. The sequenced sample consisted of peripheral blood. The CDR3 DNA reads as TGCGCCAGCAGCCAAGATGGGCAGGTGGTGAACACCATATATTTT. Protein product: CASSQDGQVVNTIYF.